This T cell receptor beta chain was profiled in a study of T-cell reconstitution after alpha-beta-depleted transplantation in children. Unique molecular identifiers were incorporated when the TCRbeta library was constructed. MiXCR, applied by TCRdb to the PCR reads, yields one record per CDR3 protein. The data contain more than 400,000 distinct CDR3 sequences, around 46% of them seen just once; the ten biggest clones take up 27%. Study outcomes and limitations: Expanded graft clones, several hundred of them, were reportedly the source of alpha-beta T cells about two months after transplant. The study traced high day-60 TCRbeta diversity in some patients to surviving recipient T cells and thymic progenitors. T-cell numbers and diversity, one year after transplant, stemmed largely from T cells that were newly produced.

The table lists this clonotype with many counts. The antigen is undetermined. Source: PBMCs, taken before TCRalphabeta/CD19-depleted stem cell transplant. The clonotype was recovered from a girl aged 2 to 10 with aplastic anemia, due to receive a stem cell transplant.

CDR3: CASRGKLASYTDTQYF. The CDR3, as DNA: TGTGCCAGCAGGGGGAAACTAGCGTCCTACACAGATACGCAGTATTTT. The chain links TRBV12-3 or TRBV12-4 to TRBJ2-3, with 7 nucleotides matching TRBD2. V gave up 6 bases and J gave up 2 bases; unmatched junction bases: 11. CDR3 size: 16 residues.